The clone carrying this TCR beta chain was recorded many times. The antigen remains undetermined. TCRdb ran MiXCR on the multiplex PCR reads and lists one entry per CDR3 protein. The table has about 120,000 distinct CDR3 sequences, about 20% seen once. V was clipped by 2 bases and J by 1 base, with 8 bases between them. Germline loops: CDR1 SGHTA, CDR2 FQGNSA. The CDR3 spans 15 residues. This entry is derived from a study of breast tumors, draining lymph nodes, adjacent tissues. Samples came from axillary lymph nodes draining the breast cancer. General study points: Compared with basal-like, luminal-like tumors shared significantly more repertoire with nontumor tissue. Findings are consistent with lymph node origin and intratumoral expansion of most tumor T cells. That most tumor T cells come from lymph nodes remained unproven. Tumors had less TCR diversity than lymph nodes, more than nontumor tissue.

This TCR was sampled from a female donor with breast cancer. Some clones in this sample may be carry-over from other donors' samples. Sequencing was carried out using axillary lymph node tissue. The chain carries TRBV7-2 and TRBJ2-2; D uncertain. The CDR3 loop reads CASSLSSGNTGELFF. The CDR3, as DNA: TGTGCCAGCAGCTTATCGTCAGGGAACACCGGGGAGCTGTTTTTT.